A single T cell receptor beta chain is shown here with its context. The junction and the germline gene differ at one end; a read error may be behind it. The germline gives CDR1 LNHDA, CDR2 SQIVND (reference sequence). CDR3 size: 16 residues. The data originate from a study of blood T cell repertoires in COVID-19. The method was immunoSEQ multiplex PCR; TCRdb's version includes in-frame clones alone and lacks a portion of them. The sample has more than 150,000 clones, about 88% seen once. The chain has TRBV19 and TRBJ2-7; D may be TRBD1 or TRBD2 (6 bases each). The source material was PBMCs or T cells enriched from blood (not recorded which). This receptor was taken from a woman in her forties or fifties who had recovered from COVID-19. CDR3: CASRIGGPGMRTEQYF. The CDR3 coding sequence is TGTGCCAGTAGAATAGGGGGGCCGGGAATGCGGACGGAGCAGTACTTC.